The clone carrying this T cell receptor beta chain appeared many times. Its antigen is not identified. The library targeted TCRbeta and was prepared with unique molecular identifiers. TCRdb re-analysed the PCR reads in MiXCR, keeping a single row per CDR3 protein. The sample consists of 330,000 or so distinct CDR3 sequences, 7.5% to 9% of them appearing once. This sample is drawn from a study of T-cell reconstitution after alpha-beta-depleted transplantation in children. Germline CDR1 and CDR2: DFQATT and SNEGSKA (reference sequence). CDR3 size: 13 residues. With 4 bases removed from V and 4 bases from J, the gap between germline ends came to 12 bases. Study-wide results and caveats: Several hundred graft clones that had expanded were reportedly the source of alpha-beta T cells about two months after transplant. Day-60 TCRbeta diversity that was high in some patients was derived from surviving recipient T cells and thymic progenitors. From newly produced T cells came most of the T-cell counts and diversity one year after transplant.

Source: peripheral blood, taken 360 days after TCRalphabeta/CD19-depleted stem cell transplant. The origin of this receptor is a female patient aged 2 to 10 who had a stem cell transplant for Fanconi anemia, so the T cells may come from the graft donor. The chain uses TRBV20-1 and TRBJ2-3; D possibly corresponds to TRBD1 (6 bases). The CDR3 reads CSATDRTPDTQYF. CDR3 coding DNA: TGCAGTGCTACTGACAGGACCCCAGATACGCAGTATTTT.